The present T cell receptor (beta chain) was sequenced within a study of T cells in Graves' hyperthyroidism and ophthalmopathy. The study, taken as a whole, reports: Blood also contained most expanded thyroid clonotypes above 0.001.

The germline CDR1 and CDR2 sequences are MDHEN and SYDVKM. The CDR3 has 12 amino acids. The V end was cut by 8 bases, the J end by 4 bases, with 10 bases between. What was amplified from RNA transcripts were TCR beta CDR3 regions. RT-PCR in the first round (using the HTBI primer set) targeted the TCR CDR3. Each CDR3 protein is one row after TCRdb ran MiXCR on the multiplex PCR reads. The data contain nearly 600,000 distinct CDR3 sequences, over 12% of them singletons. Each 10 ml fresh peripheral blood draw supplied the PBMCs. In this sample, this clonotype turned up many times. Its antigen is not identified.

The source of this sequence is a woman in her late teens or twenties with Graves' ophthalmopathy. What was sequenced was blood. The V and J genes are TRBV28 and TRBJ2-3; perhaps TRBD2 as D (5 bases). The CDR3 coding sequence is TGTGCCAGCGCGGGCAGCCCAGATACGCAGTATTTT. Its protein is CASAGSPDTQYF.